Listed below are T cell receptor beta chains from one sample, sequenced in a study of blood T cell repertoires in COVID-19. Clones were read by immunoSEQ multiplex PCR, and TCRdb kept only the in-frame ones, dropping some. This sample has roughly 38,000 clones, with approximately 86% found just once. The sequenced material came from peripheral blood. The receptors stem from a man in his fifties or sixties in a cohort sampled during active COVID-19. Both conserved end residues are part of each CDR3. D genes are given only for firm matches. Size tells how often a clone was seen (once, few, many) or the class of an expanded clone, and some rows leave it out.

clone size,J gene,V gene,D gene,CDR3 DNA,CDR3 protein
.,TRBJ2-1,TRBV12-5,TRBD2,TGTGCTAGTGGTTTGGCCGAAAGGAGACTAGCGGCTCGTAAACCATACAATGAGCAGTTCTTC,CASGLAERRLAARKPYNEQFF
.,TRBJ2-2,TRBV7-9,TRBD1,TGTGCCAGCAAGGTCGACAGGGCCGGGGAGCTGTTTTTT,CASKVDRAGELFF
many,TRBJ2-1,TRBV7-9,TRBD1,TGTGCCATCCTGGGACAGGGGAGGGATGAGCAGTTCTTC,CAILGQGRDEQFF
.,TRBJ2-5,TRBV11-2,.,TGTGCCAGCAGCTCGACTATCCAAGAGACCCAGTACTTC,CASSSTIQETQYF
.,TRBJ2-7,TRBV7-8,.,TGTGCCAGCAGCTTAGTCTTCCTCTACGAGCAGTACTTC,CASSLVFLYEQYF
.,TRBJ2-1,TRBV5-5,TRBD2,TGTGCCAGCAGTTTATACACTAGCGGGCCTGGTTTGTTCTTC,CASSLYTSGPGLFF
.,TRBJ1-1,TRBV30,.,TGTGCCTGGAGTTTTGAGCGGGGGACTGAAGCTTTCTTT,CAWSFERGTEAFF
.,TRBJ2-1,TRBV25-1,.,TGTGCCAGCAGTGAGTCAAGCGGTCCACTTTCTATTCGTCAGTTCTTC,CASSESSGPLSIRQFF
few,TRBJ2-7,TRBV7-9,TRBD2,TGTGCCAGGATGGGGGAGCGGGGGTCCACCCACGAGCAGTACTTC,CARMGERGSTHEQYF
.,TRBJ2-5,TRBV6-6,TRBD1,TGTGCCAGCAGAGGGACAGGGGCTTTAGAGACCCAGTACTTC,CASRGTGALETQYF
.,TRBJ1-2,TRBV7-8,TRBD1,TGTGCCAGCAGCCCGCGGGGGACAGGGGAGAAGATCTATGGCTACACCTTC,CASSPRGTGEKIYGYTF
.,TRBJ2-2,TRBV6-5,.,TGTGCCAGCAGTTACTTGGGACAGAACACCGGGGAGCTGTTTTTT,CASSYLGQNTGELFF
.,TRBJ2-2,TRBV11-3,.,TGTGCCAGCAGCTTAGGGGGGGACACCGGGGAGCTGTTTTTT,CASSLGGDTGELFF
few,TRBJ2-7,TRBV14,TRBD1,TGTGCCAGCAGCCCATGGGACAGCTTCTCCTACGAGCAGTACTTC,CASSPWDSFSYEQYF
once,TRBJ2-3,TRBV19,.,TGTGCCAGTAGTATTGGTGGCGGCTCCATCACAGATACGCAGTATTTT,CASSIGGGSITDTQYF
few,TRBJ2-1,TRBV2,TRBD2,TGTGCCAGCAGTGAAGCAAGTTTGGGACTAGCGGGAGCCAATGAGCAGTTCTTC,CASSEASLGLAGANEQFF